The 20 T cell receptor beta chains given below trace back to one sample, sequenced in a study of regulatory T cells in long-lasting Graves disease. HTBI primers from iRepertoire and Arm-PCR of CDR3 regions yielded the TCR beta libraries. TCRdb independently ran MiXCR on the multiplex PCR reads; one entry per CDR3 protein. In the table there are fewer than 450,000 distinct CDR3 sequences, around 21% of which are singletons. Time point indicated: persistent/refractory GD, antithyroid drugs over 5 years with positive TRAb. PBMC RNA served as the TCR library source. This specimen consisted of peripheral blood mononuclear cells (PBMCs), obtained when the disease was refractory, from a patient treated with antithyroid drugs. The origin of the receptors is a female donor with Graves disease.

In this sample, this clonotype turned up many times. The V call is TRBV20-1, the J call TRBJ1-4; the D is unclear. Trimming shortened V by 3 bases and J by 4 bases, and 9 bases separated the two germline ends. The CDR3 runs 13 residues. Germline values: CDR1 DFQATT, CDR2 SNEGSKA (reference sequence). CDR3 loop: CSARGGLNEKLFF. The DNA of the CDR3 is TGCAGTGCTAGGGGCGGGCTTAATGAAAAACTGTTTTTT.

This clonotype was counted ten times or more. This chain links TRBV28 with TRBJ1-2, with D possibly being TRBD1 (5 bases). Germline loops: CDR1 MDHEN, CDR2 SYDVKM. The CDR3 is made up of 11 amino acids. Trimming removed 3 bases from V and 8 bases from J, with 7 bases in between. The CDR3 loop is CASSLRDGYTF. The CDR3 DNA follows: TGTGCCAGCAGTTTGAGGGACGGCTACACCTTC.

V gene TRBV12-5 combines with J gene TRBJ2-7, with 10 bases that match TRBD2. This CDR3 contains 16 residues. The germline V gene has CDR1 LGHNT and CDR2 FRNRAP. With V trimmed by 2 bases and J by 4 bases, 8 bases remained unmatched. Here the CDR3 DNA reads TGTGCTAGTGGTTTGACGACCGGGACTAGCGTATACGAGCAGTACTTC. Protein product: CASGLTTGTSVYEQYF. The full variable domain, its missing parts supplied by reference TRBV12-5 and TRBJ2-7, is DARVTQTPRHKVTEMGQEVTMRCQPILGHNTVFWYRQTMMQGLELLAYFRNRAPLDDSGMPKDRFSAEMPDATLATLKIQPSEPRDSAVYFCASGLTTGTSVYEQYFGPGTRLTVT.

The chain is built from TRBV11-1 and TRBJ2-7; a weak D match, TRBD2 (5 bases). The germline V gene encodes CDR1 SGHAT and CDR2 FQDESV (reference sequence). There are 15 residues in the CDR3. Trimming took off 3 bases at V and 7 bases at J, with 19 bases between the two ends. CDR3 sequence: CASSFHQTRISEQYF. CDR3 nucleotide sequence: TGTGCCAGCAGCTTCCACCAAACTAGGATATCTGAGCAGTACTTC.

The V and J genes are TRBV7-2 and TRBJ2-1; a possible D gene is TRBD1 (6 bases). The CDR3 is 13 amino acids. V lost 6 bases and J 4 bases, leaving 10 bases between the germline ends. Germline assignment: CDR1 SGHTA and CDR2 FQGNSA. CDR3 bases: TGTGCCAGCAGTCCGGACAGATACAATGAGCAGTTCTTC. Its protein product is CASSPDRYNEQFF.

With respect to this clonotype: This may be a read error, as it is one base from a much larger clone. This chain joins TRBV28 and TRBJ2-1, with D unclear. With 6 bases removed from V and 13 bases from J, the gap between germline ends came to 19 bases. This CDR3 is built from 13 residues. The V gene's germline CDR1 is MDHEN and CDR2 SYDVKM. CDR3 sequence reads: CASRRSSNRPQFF. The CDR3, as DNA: TGTGCCAGCAGGAGGAGTAGTAATCGTCCCCAGTTCTTC.

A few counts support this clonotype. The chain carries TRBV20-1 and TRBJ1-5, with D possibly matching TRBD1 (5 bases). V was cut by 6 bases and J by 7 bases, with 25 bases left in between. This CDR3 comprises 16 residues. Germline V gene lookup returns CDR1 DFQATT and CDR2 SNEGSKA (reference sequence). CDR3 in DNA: TGCAGTGCCCAAGGAATGGGGGTGGCGGGATACCAGCCCCAGCATTTT. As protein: CSAQGMGVAGYQPQHF.

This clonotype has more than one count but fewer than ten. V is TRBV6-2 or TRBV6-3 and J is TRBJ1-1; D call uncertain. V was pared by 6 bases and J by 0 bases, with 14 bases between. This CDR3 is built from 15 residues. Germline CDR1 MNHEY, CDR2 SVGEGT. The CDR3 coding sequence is TGTGCCAGCAGCCAGTCGAGGCAGCTGAACACTGAAGCTTTCTTT. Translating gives CASSQSRQLNTEAFF.

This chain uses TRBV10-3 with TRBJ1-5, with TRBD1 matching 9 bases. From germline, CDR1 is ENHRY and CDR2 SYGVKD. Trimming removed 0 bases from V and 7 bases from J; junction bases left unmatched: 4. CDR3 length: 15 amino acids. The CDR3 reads CAISESGQGNQPQHF. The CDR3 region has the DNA TGTGCCATCAGTGAGTCCGGACAGGGGAACCAGCCCCAGCATTTT.

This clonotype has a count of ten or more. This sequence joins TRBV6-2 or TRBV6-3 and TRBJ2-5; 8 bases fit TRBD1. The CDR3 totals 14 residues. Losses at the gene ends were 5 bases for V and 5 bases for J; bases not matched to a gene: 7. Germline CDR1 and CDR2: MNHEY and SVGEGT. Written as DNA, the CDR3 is TGTGCCAGCAGTGAAATGAGGACAGGGGAGACCCAGTACTTC. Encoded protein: CASSEMRTGETQYF.

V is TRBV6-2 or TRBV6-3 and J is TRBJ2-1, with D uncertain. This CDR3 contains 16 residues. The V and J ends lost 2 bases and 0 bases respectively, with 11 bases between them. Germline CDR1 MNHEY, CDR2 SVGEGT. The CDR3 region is CASSYGGIYSYNEQFF. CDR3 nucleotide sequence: TGTGCCAGCAGTTACGGTGGGATATACTCCTACAATGAGCAGTTCTTC.

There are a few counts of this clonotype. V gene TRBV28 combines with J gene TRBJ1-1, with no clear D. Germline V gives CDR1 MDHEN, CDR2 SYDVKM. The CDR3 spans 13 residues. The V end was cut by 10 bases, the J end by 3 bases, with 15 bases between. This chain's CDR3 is CATRDELYTEAFF. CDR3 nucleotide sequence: TGTGCCACCCGGGATGAACTTTACACTGAAGCTTTCTTT.

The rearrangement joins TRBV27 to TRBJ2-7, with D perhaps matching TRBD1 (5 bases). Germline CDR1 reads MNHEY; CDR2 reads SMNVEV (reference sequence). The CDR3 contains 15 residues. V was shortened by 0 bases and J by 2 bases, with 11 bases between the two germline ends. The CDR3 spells CASSLSQGVTYEQYF. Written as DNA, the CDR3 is TGTGCCAGCAGTTTATCGCAGGGTGTAACCTACGAGCAGTACTTC.

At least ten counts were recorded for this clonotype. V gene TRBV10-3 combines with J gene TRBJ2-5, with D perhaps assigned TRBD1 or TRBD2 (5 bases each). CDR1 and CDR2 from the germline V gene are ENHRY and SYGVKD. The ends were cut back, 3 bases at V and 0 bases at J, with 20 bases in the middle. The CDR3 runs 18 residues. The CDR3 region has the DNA TGTGCCATCAGTGACATCTTCTCCGAGGGACGGTACCAAGAGACCCAGTACTTC. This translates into CAISDIFSEGRYQETQYF.

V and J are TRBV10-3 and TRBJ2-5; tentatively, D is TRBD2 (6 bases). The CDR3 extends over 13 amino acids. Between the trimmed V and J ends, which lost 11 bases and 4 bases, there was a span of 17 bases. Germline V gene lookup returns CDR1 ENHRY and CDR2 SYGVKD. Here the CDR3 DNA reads TGTGCCGCCCGTCCGGGGGTGGGAGAGACCCAGTACTTC. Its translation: CAARPGVGETQYF.

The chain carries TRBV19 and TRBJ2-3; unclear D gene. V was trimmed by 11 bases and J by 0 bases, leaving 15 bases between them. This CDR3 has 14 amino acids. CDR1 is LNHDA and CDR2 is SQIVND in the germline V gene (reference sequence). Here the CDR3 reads CACTHPHSTDTQYF. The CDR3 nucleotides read TGTGCCTGTACCCACCCCCACAGCACAGATACGCAGTATTTT.

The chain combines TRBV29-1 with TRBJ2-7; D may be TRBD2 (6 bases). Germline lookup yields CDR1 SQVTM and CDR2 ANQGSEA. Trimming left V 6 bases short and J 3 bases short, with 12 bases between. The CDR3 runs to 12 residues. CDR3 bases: TGCAGCGTGGCTGGACTACGCTACGAGCAGTACTTC. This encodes CSVAGLRYEQYF.

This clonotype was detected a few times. Here the CDR3 DNA reads TGTGCCTGGAGCCAGGGACTAGCGGGAAGTGAGCAGTTCTTC. Translation: CAWSQGLAGSEQFF. The V call is TRBV30, the J call TRBJ2-1; 13 nucleotides agree with TRBD2. Germline V lookup: CDR1 GTSNPN, CDR2 SVGIG (reference sequence). This CDR3 has 14 amino acids. Trimming cost V 3 bases and J 9 bases; bases outside gene matches: 5.

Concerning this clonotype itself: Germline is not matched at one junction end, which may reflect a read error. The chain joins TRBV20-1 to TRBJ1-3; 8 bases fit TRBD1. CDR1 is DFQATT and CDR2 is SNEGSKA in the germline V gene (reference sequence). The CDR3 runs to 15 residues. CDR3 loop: CNARGDRGAGNTIYF. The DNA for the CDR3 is TGCAATGCTAGAGGCGACAGGGGAGCTGGAAACACCATATATTTT.

In DNA, the CDR3 is TGTGCCAGCAGCGTGCGGCAGAATAATTCACCCCTCCACTTT. Translation: CASSVRQNNSPLHF. The V and J genes are TRBV9 and TRBJ1-6; D ambiguous. This CDR3 is built from 14 residues. Between the trimmed V and J ends, which lost 2 bases and 5 bases, there was a span of 8 bases. Germline assignment: CDR1 SGDLS and CDR2 YYNGEE.